The clone carrying this TCR beta chain was seen only once. Its target is unknown. TCRdb reprocessed the reads via MiXCR and lists one record per CDR3 protein. The sample shows roughly 68,000 distinct CDR3 sequences, 20% to 25% of them seen only once. This sample was included in a study of T cell repertoires in cytomegalovirus infection. Study as a whole: Signatures in public TCR beta sequences pointed to both CMV infection and matching HLA type.

V was pared by 1 base and J by 1 base, with 10 bases between. The germline gives CDR1 SEHNR, CDR2 FQNEAQ (reference sequence). CDR3 length equals 16 residues. The source material was CD8+ T cells from cultured PBMCs, sampled from culture after CMV antigen stimulation. The chain recombines TRBV7-9 with TRBJ1-4; no clear D gene. The receptor was derived from a human donor in good health (CMV status not recorded). Some clones in this sample may be carry-over from other donors' samples. The CDR3 sequence: CASSLGSTRTNEKLFF. In DNA, the CDR3 is TGTGCCAGCAGCTTAGGGTCGACAAGAACTAATGAAAAACTGTTTTTT.